The TCR beta chain under discussion was sequenced for a study of cytotoxic CD8 clonotypes in ibrutinib-treated CLL. This CDR3 is 14 amino acids long. Germline CDR1 reads MNHNY; CDR2 reads SVGAGI (reference sequence). Trimming shortened V by 6 bases and J by 6 bases, and 15 bases separated the two germline ends. The method was immunoSEQ multiplex PCR; TCRdb's version includes in-frame clones alone and lacks a portion of them. Among 150,000 or so clones, under 85% were seen once, and the ten largest hold under 5.5%. This rearrangement joins TRBV6-6 to TRBJ2-1; the D gene is possibly TRBD2 (6 bases). The sequenced sample was PBMCs, obtained after 24 months of ibrutinib treatment. This TCR was sampled from a human donor with chronic lymphocytic leukemia. CDR3 amino acids: CASRISGGGNEQFF. CDR3 nucleotides: TGTGCCAGCAGAATTTCCGGGGGAGGCAATGAGCAGTTCTTC.